Following are 27 T cell receptor beta chains from one sample sequenced in a study of patients and donors after allogeneic stem cell transplantation. TCRdb re-derived calls from the RT-PCR reads in MiXCR, one entry per CDR3 protein. The profile shows about 960,000 distinct CDR3 sequences, around 17% of them singletons. The sample taken for sequencing was blood, either unsorted or a sorted T cell fraction (not recorded which). The receptor source for this set is a human donor who was either an allogeneic HSCT recipient or a stem cell or donor lymphocyte infusion donor (not recorded which). It is not recorded whose cells these are; they may come from a transplant donor.

The chain has TRBV12-3 or TRBV12-4 and TRBJ1-5; 12 nucleotides line up with TRBD1. The CDR3 sequence is 16 residues long. V lost 6 bases, J lost 6 bases, and 9 bases stayed unmatched. CDR3 nucleotide sequence: TGTGCCAGCAGCCCCTCGGGACAGGGGGCCGGTCAGCCCCAGCATTTT. Encoded protein: CASSPSGQGAGQPQHF.

The sample holds many counts of this clonotype. J is TRBJ1-2 and V is TRBV5-8, with D tentatively TRBD1 (5 bases). Trimming took off 0 bases at V and 8 bases at J, with 11 bases between the two ends. In germline, CDR1 is SGHTS, CDR2 YDEGEE. The CDR3 covers 13 residues. CDR3 in DNA: TGTGCCAGCAGCTTGGCGGGGGTAGAAGGCTACACCTTC. Protein sequence: CASSLAGVEGYTF.

This chain joins TRBV29-1 and TRBJ2-5; D remains ambiguous. The CDR3 extends over 8 amino acids. V was shortened by 3 bases and J by 7 bases, with 0 bases between the two germline ends. Per germline, CDR1 SQVTM and CDR2 ANQGSEA. The CDR3 spells CSVETQYF. In nucleotides, the CDR3 is TGCAGCGTTGAGACCCAGTACTTC.

This chain links TRBV4-3 with TRBJ2-5; 7 bases fit TRBD1. The CDR3 extends over 15 amino acids. Germline loops: CDR1 LGHNA, CDR2 YSLEER. V shed 4 bases and J 2 bases; nucleotides not matched to a gene: 7. CDR3 residues: CASSRGDSPQETQYF. In DNA form, the CDR3 reads TGCGCCAGCAGCCGTGGGGACAGCCCTCAAGAGACCCAGTACTTC.

This clonotype was detected only a few times. The chain links TRBV20-1 to TRBJ2-7; 7 positions agree with TRBD1. The CDR3 runs 15 residues. Germline V gene lookup returns CDR1 DFQATT and CDR2 SNEGSKA (reference sequence). Trimming at V came to 3 bases and at J to 6 bases, leaving 14 bases not matched to a gene. The CDR3 sequence: CSASPDSGTVSEQYF. The CDR3 nucleotides are TGCAGTGCTAGCCCTGACTCCGGGACAGTCAGCGAGCAGTACTTC.

This clonotype was picked up many times. This chain connects TRBV24-1 to TRBJ2-2, with D unresolved. V gave up 5 bases and J gave up 1 base, with 13 bases separating them. The CDR3 is 16 residues long. Germline V gene sequence: CDR1 KGHDR, CDR2 SFDVKD. In DNA, the CDR3 is TGTGCCACCAGTGCCCGGAATCTCATGAACACCGGGGAGCTGTTTTTT. Protein sequence: CATSARNLMNTGELFF.

The chain combines TRBV12-3 or TRBV12-4 with TRBJ1-3; possible D gene TRBD1, 6 bases. V lost 7 bases and J 4 bases, leaving 26 bases between the germline ends. This CDR3 is built from 18 residues. CDR3 in amino acids: CASISYMGGYNAGNTIYF. The CDR3 DNA sequence: TGTGCCAGCATTTCGTACATGGGGGGCTATAATGCAGGAAACACCATATATTTT.

V gene TRBV29-1 combines with J gene TRBJ2-5; D could derive from TRBD1 or TRBD2 (5 bases each). Germline V CDR1 and CDR2: SQVTM, ANQGSEA. The CDR3 consists of 12 residues. V lost 3 bases and J lost 5, with 10 bases in between. CDR3 residues: CSVEPGAETQYF. For the CDR3, the DNA is TGCAGCGTTGAGCCCGGGGCCGAGACCCAGTACTTC.

This clonotype was seen more than once but under ten times. The rearrangement links TRBV11-2 to TRBJ2-1, with 7 bases identical to TRBD2. V trimming: 2 bases; J trimming: 5 bases; junction bases outside the gene matches: 21. CDR1 is SGHAT, CDR2 FQNNGV, per germline. The CDR3 runs to 20 residues. The CDR3 spells CASSLLLPLTGRDYNNEQFF. Written as DNA, the CDR3 is TGTGCCAGCAGCTTATTGCTCCCCCTCACCGGCCGGGACTACAACAATGAGCAGTTCTTC.

The table lists this clonotype with many counts. The genes are TRBV12-3 or TRBV12-4 and TRBJ1-2, with 7 nucleotides matching TRBD1. V was clipped by 6 bases and J by 8 bases; unmatched bases: 15. The CDR3 is 15 residues long. The chain's CDR3 is CASRQTGRSPRGYTF. The CDR3 nucleotides are TGTGCCAGCAGACAGACAGGGCGATCTCCGCGGGGCTACACCTTC.

This clonotype has only a few counts. The gene calls are TRBV4-1 and TRBJ2-7, with TRBD1 matching over 7 bases. Trimming took 4 bases from V and 3 from J; bases not matched to a gene: 9. Germline CDR1 MGHRA, CDR2 YSYEKL. CDR3 size: 15 residues. CDR3 amino acids: CASSLRQGADYEQYF. CDR3 in DNA: TGCGCCAGCAGCCTACGACAGGGTGCGGACTACGAGCAGTACTTC.

The J gene is TRBJ1-5, the V gene TRBV19; D may be TRBD1 (5 bases). Trimming left V 1 base short and J 2 bases short, with 9 bases between. Germline V gene data show CDR1 as LNHDA and CDR2 as SQIVND (reference sequence). The CDR3 is 15 amino acids. The CDR3 sequence: CASSIAGVGNQPQHF. The DNA for the CDR3 is TGTGCCAGTAGTATAGCGGGGGTGGGCAATCAGCCCCAGCATTTT.

The CDR3 bases are TGTGCCAGCACTCACCCGCCTAGCGGGAGGTACGAGCAGTACTTC. Protein product: CASTHPPSGRYEQYF. The V and J genes are TRBV6-1 and TRBJ2-7, with 11 bases matching TRBD2. This CDR3 contains 15 residues. Trimming at V came to 7 bases and at J to 4 bases, leaving 9 bases not matched to a gene. Germline loops: CDR1 MNHNS, CDR2 SASEGT.

The chain uses TRBV5-1 and TRBJ2-3; D not certain. The CDR3 sequence is 15 residues long. V dropped 3 bases and J dropped 0 bases, with 11 bases sitting between them. Germline V lookup: CDR1 SGHRS, CDR2 YFSETQ. The CDR3 sequence: CASSWAQDSTDTQYF. The CDR3 bases are TGCGCCAGCAGCTGGGCACAAGATAGCACAGATACGCAGTATTTT.

This clonotype showed up just a few times. CDR3 bases: TGCGCCAGCAGCCAGATGGGGACTGAAGCTTTCTTT. It yields the protein CASSQMGTEAFF. This chain connects TRBV4-3 to TRBJ1-1; D is unclear. In germline, CDR1 is LGHNA, CDR2 YSLEER. The CDR3 contains 12 residues. The V end was cut by 3 bases, the J end by 5 bases, with 7 bases between.

The CDR3 DNA is TGTGCCAGCAGCATACTAGCCGGGGAGCTGTTTTTT. Its protein product is CASSILAGELFF. The V gene is TRBV6-2 or TRBV6-3, the J gene TRBJ2-2, with a tentative D call TRBD2 (5 bases). The V end lost 6 bases, the J end lost 6 bases, and 8 bases lay between the germline ends. The CDR3 loop spans 12 amino acids. Germline loops: CDR1 MNHEY, CDR2 SVGEGT.

There are many counts of this clonotype. This chain connects TRBV12-3 or TRBV12-4 to TRBJ2-7, with D maybe TRBD1 (5 bases). The CDR3 contains 14 residues. V dropped 2 bases and J dropped 2 bases, with 10 bases sitting between them. The CDR3 DNA sequence: TGTGCCAGCAGTTTAAGGGGTTTCCCCTACGAGCAGTACTTC. This gives the protein CASSLRGFPYEQYF.

The chain recombines TRBV7-9 with TRBJ1-4, with D possibly matching TRBD1 (5 bases). This CDR3 has 15 amino acids. V was trimmed by 3 bases and J by 8 bases, leaving 16 bases between them. Germline loops: CDR1 SEHNR, CDR2 FQNEAQ (reference sequence). This CDR3 reads CASSFLRDQGEKLFF. As DNA, the CDR3 is TGTGCCAGCAGCTTTCTCCGGGATCAGGGCGAAAAACTGTTTTTT. The full variable domain, its missing parts supplied by reference TRBV7-9 and TRBJ1-4, is DTGVSQNPRHKITKRGQNVTFRCDPISEHNRLYWYRQTLGQGPEFLTYFQNEAQLEKSRLLSDRFSAERPKGSFSTLEIQRTEQGDSAMYLCASSFLRDQGEKLFFGSGTQLSVL.

This clonotype has just a few counts. The CDR3: CSARARQGLPLNYNSPLHF. CDR3 sequence (DNA): TGCAGTGCTAGAGCAAGACAGGGGCTCCCGTTAAATTATAATTCACCCCTCCACTTT. The chain has TRBV20-1 and TRBJ1-6, with TRBD1 identical over 8 bases. V lost 1 base to trimming and J lost 4 bases; unmatched junction nucleotides: 15. Germline CDR1 reads DFQATT; CDR2 reads SNEGSKA (reference sequence). The length of the CDR3 is 19 residues.

This clonotype was seen only a few times. This chain connects TRBV20-1 to TRBJ1-5; 7 positions agree with TRBD1. V lost 6 bases to trimming and J lost 6 bases; unmatched junction nucleotides: 11. The CDR3 spans 14 residues. Germline V lookup: CDR1 DFQATT, CDR2 SNEGSKA (reference sequence). CDR3 DNA sequence: TGCAGTGCAACGGGACAGTTGAAGGTTCAGCCCCAGCATTTT. Its protein product is CSATGQLKVQPQHF.

V and J are TRBV12-3 or TRBV12-4 and TRBJ1-2; D is possibly TRBD1 (5 bases). The CDR3 totals 14 residues. Trimming pared 5 bases from V and 4 bases from J, leaving 14 bases between. The CDR3 loop is CASSEGREVYGYTF. CDR3 DNA sequence: TGTGCCAGCAGTGAGGGACGGGAGGTCTATGGCTACACCTTC.

This sequence joins TRBV7-7 and TRBJ2-3; possibly TRBD2 for D (5 bases). Germline CDR1 is SSHAT and CDR2 is FNYEAQ (reference sequence). This CDR3 has 16 residues. V was cut by 0 bases and J by 1 base, with 11 bases left in between. The DNA for the CDR3 is TGTGCCAGCAGCTTAGCGGAAAGGCGGGGCACAGATACGCAGTATTTT. Its translation: CASSLAERRGTDTQYF.

This clonotype was detected only a few times. The chain recombines TRBV12-3 or TRBV12-4 with TRBJ1-5; 7 positions match TRBD1. The CDR3 consists of 14 residues. After removal of 4 bases from V and 6 bases from J, the junction contained 6 bases not matched to a gene. CDR3: CASSSTGWGQPQHF. The CDR3 coding sequence is TGTGCCAGCAGTTCGACAGGGTGGGGTCAGCCCCAGCATTTT.

The CDR3 here is CASSLGQGLSNSPLHF. The CDR3 DNA sequence: TGTGCCAGCAGCTTGGGACAGGGGTTGTCAAATTCACCCCTCCACTTT. V is TRBV7-2 and J is TRBJ1-6; 10 nucleotides agree with TRBD1. The CDR3 has 16 residues. V was clipped by 3 bases and J by 7 bases; unmatched bases: 6. Germline V gene lookup returns CDR1 SGHTA and CDR2 FQGNSA.

This clonotype was seen a few times. J is TRBJ2-1 and V is TRBV20-1, with 7 nucleotides matching TRBD1. The CDR3 length is 14 residues. V was pared by 6 bases and J by 3 bases, with 8 bases of the junction left unmatched. In germline, CDR1 is DFQATT, CDR2 SNEGSKA (reference sequence). The CDR3 spells CSATDRAVYNEQFF. The CDR3 DNA is TGCAGTGCAACCGACAGGGCGGTCTACAATGAGCAGTTCTTC.

A few counts support this clonotype. V usage is TRBV5-1 and J usage is TRBJ2-5; D ambiguous. The V end lost 0 bases, the J end lost 1 base, and 10 bases lay between the germline ends. The CDR3 is 15 amino acids. Germline CDR1 is SGHRS and CDR2 is YFSETQ. The CDR3 bases are TGCGCCAGCAGCTTGGTCTCGATAGCCCAAGAGACCCAGTACTTC. Amino acid sequence: CASSLVSIAQETQYF.

This clonotype was seen ten or more times. The chain joins TRBV12-3 or TRBV12-4 to TRBJ2-1; D is uncertain. CDR3 length: 14 amino acids. V lost 2 bases and J lost 1, with 6 bases in between. CDR3 nucleotide sequence: TGTGCCAGCAGTTTATGGGGTTCCTACAATGAGCAGTTCTTC. It translates to CASSLWGSYNEQFF.